The 21 T cell receptor beta chains given below trace back to one sample, sequenced in a study of blood T cell repertoires in COVID-19 (dated by TCRdb to about 2020). Libraries were prepared through the immunoSEQ multiplex PCR assay. As stored in TCRdb, this immuneACCESS dataset retains in-frame rearrangements with V and J assigned. A fraction of the clones does not appear; measured against another copy, unresolved V genes explain less than half of the discrepancy, and the remainder lacks a known reason. The sample has about 92,000 clones on record, around 88% of them singletons. The ten largest clones capture approximately 16% of the sample. The sample was peripheral blood. These receptors were taken from a woman in her sixties or seventies with COVID-19, enrolled during active disease.

The V call is TRBV12-2, the J call TRBJ2-7; the tabulated D call, TRBD1, remains unverified against the DNA. TRBV12-2 is listed as a pseudogene. This CDR3 is built from 15 residues. The CDR3 DNA reads TGTGCAAGTCGCCTTAGGGGTGGCTTGTTCTACGAGCAGTACTTC. Translating gives CASRLRGGLFYEQYF.

The chain uses TRBV2 and TRBJ1-2; perhaps TRBD1 as D (5 bases). CDR1 is SNHLY and CDR2 is FYNNEI in the germline V gene. V lost 10 bases, J lost 8 bases, and 11 bases lay in between. CDR3 size: 10 residues. CDR3 in amino acids: CAIGGNGYTF. In DNA form, the CDR3 reads TGTGCCATTGGGGGGAACGGCTACACCTTC. Full variable domain (missing parts from reference TRBV2 and TRBJ1-2): EPEVTQTPSHQVTQMGQEVILRCVPISNHLYFYWYRQILGQKVEFLVSFYNNEISEKSEIFDDQFSVERPDGSNFTLKIRSTKLEDSAMYFCAIGGNGYTFGSGTRLTVV.

This clone was seen only a few times. The J gene is TRBJ2-7, the V gene TRBV10-1; perhaps TRBD2 as D (5 bases). CDR1 and CDR2 from the germline V gene are WNHNN and SYGVQD (reference sequence). V lost 4 bases and J 3 bases, leaving 10 bases between the germline ends. CDR3 size: 13 residues. CDR3 region: CASSGVRGYEQYF. The DNA for the CDR3 is TGCGCCAGCAGTGGGGTCCGGGGCTACGAGCAGTACTTC.

CDR3 sequence (DNA): TGCAGCGGTGGTTGGCCAGACTATGGCTACACCTTC. It codes for CSGGWPDYGYTF. V is TRBV29-1 and J is TRBJ1-2; D not resolved. Trimming shortened V by 7 bases and J by 3 bases, and 12 bases separated the two germline ends. CDR3 size: 12 residues. CDR1 SQVTM and CDR2 ANQGSEA come from the germline V gene.

Details on this clone: This sample includes further DNA sequences coding for the same CDR3. The genes are TRBV5-1 and TRBJ2-7; 9 bases match TRBD1. The ends lost 1 base at V and 4 bases at J; junction bases unmatched: 6. CDR3 length: 15 amino acids. CDR1 SGHRS and CDR2 YFSETQ come from the germline V gene. CDR3 sequence: CASSLTGTGNYEQYF. The CDR3 DNA reads TGCGCCAGCAGCTTGACCGGGACAGGGAATTACGAGCAGTACTTC. Using reference TRBV5-1 and TRBJ2-7 for the parts outside the CDR3, the full variable domain is KAGVTQTPRYLIKTRGQQVTLSCSPISGHRSVSWYQQTPGQGLQFLFEYFSETQRNKGNFPGRFSGRQFSNSRSEMNVSTLELGDSALYLCASSLTGTGNYEQYFGPGTRLTVT.

The V call is TRBV5-1, the J call TRBJ1-3; TRBD1 matches at 7 bases. This CDR3 contains 16 residues. Germline CDR1 is SGHRS and CDR2 is YFSETQ. The junction had 7 bases not matched to a gene; V was cut back by 4 bases and J by 0 bases. Here the CDR3 DNA reads TGCGCCAGCAGCCCGGGACAGAGGAGCTCTGGAAACACCATATATTTT. Its protein is CASSPGQRSSGNTIYF.

This CDR3 reads CASSLVAGAGYGYTF. For the CDR3, the DNA is TGTGCCAGCAGCTTGGTGGCGGGGGCGGGCTATGGCTACACCTTC. V and J are TRBV5-6 and TRBJ1-2; D may be TRBD1 (6 bases). V gave up 0 bases and J gave up 4 bases, with 13 bases separating them. Germline assignment: CDR1 SGHDT and CDR2 YYEEEE. This CDR3 region has 15 residues. Looking up the rest from reference TRBV5-6 and TRBJ1-2 gives the full variable domain: DAGVTQSPTHLIKTRGQQVTLRCSPKSGHDTVSWYQQALGQGPQFIFQYYEEEERQRGNFPDRFSGHQFPNYSSELNVNALLLGDSALYLCASSLVAGAGYGYTFGSGTRLTVV.

In this sample, this clone turned up once. The J gene is TRBJ2-2, the V gene TRBV6-4, with D possibly being TRBD2 (6 bases). Trimming removed 9 bases from V and 4 bases from J, with 15 bases in between. Germline CDR1 and CDR2: MRHNA and SNTAGT. The length of the CDR3 is 14 residues. The CDR3 bases are TGTGCCAGGATAGCGGAAGCGAGCACCGGGGAGCTGTTTTTT. Translating gives CARIAEASTGELFF.

This clone was counted a single time. The rearrangement links TRBV12-3 or TRBV12-4 to TRBJ2-5, with unresolved D. V lost 11 bases and J lost 0, with 7 bases in between. The CDR3 totals 11 residues. CDR3 in DNA: TGTGCCTCGAGGTACCAAGAGACCCAGTACTTC. This translates into CASRYQETQYF.

V usage is TRBV4-3 and J usage is TRBJ1-2, with D hard to call. Germline V CDR1 and CDR2: LGHNA, YSLEER. Trimming pared 8 bases from V and 8 bases from J, leaving 15 bases between. The CDR3 has 12 residues. CDR3 loop: CASAPMGAGYTF. Here the CDR3 DNA reads TGCGCCAGCGCCCCGATGGGCGCAGGCTACACCTTC.

The V call is TRBV19, the J call TRBJ2-7; D may be TRBD2 (6 bases). Germline CDR1 reads LNHDA; CDR2 reads SQIVND (reference sequence). With 3 bases removed from V and 4 bases from J, the gap between germline ends came to 10 bases. The CDR3 totals 13 residues. CDR3 loop: CASSILGGYEQYF. The CDR3 bases are TGTGCCAGTAGTATTTTGGGGGGATACGAGCAGTACTTC.

The CDR3 is CASSQTPGLAGGHNNEQFF. CDR3 DNA sequence: TGTGCCAGCAGCCAGACCCCGGGACTAGCGGGGGGGCATAACAATGAGCAGTTCTTC. The gene calls are TRBV4-2 and TRBJ2-1, with 16 positions matching TRBD2. In germline, CDR1 is LGHNA, CDR2 YNFKEQ. The CDR3 is 19 amino acids. Losses at the gene ends were 3 bases for V and 5 bases for J; bases not matched to a gene: 10.

This clone was picked up one time. The chain couples TRBV12-3 or TRBV12-4 to TRBJ2-7, with a possible D match to TRBD2 (6 bases). The CDR3 runs to 13 residues. Trimming removed 6 bases at V and 3 bases at J, with 12 bases between. DNA for the CDR3: TGTGCCAGCAGACCCGGGACTCACTACGAGCAGTACTTC. Translated: CASRPGTHYEQYF.

This chain joins TRBV11-3 and TRBJ2-1, with 10 bases aligning to TRBD2. The CDR3 extends over 16 amino acids. The trim removed 2 bases at V and 6 bases at J, leaving 7 bases unmatched. Germline loops: CDR1 SGHNT, CDR2 YENEEA. The CDR3 coding sequence is TGTGCCAGCAGCTTATTTGGGACTAGCGAGAGCAATGAGCAGTTCTTC. Translated: CASSLFGTSESNEQFF.

This clone has only a few counts. This chain uses TRBV7-6 with TRBJ1-5; D gene ambiguous. Germline V gene lookup returns CDR1 SGHVS and CDR2 FNYEAQ. The CDR3 has 15 residues. Between the trimmed V and J ends, which lost 3 bases and 0 bases, there was a span of 9 bases. The CDR3 sequence is CASSLYSHSNQPQHF. The CDR3 DNA sequence: TGTGCCAGCAGCTTGTACAGCCATAGCAATCAGCCCCAGCATTTT.

This chain joins TRBV7-2 and TRBJ2-7, with a weak D call TRBD1 (5 bases). CDR3 length equals 11 residues. Germline V gene data show CDR1 as SGHTA and CDR2 as FQGNSA. The ends were cut back, 5 bases at V and 4 bases at J, with 6 bases in the middle. CDR3 DNA: TGTGCCAGCAGCAGACAGTACGAGCAGTACTTC. Translating gives CASSRQYEQYF.

DNA of the CDR3: TGCGCCAGCGCCAAACTCCCAGGGGGCTCCTACGAGCAGTACTTC. Amino acids: CASAKLPGGSYEQYF. This chain links TRBV5-1 with TRBJ2-7; 7 positions match TRBD1. Germline CDR1 SGHRS, CDR2 YFSETQ. J lost 0 bases, V lost 7 bases, and 10 bases had no gene match. This CDR3 has 15 amino acids.

The chain uses TRBV7-8 and TRBJ2-1, with D perhaps TRBD2 (7 bases). The CDR3 sequence is 16 residues long. Trimming left V 6 bases short and J 9 bases short, with 24 bases between. Looked up from germline, CDR1 is SGHVS and CDR2 is FQNEAQ. Here the CDR3 reads CASRPSGAGEAAEQFF. DNA for the CDR3: TGTGCCAGCAGGCCCTCAGGGGCGGGGGAGGCGGCTGAGCAGTTCTTC.

Details on this clone: At one end, the junction sequence differs from germline, possibly due to a read error. The chain employs TRBV7-7 and TRBJ2-1, with D possibly being TRBD2 (5 bases). The length of the CDR3 is 15 residues. In germline, CDR1 is SSHAT, CDR2 FNYEAQ (reference sequence). The CDR3 here is CASSLNLATYNEQFF. CDR3 nucleotide sequence: TGTGCTAGCAGCTTAAACCTAGCAACCTACAATGAGCAGTTCTTC.

J is TRBJ2-2 and V is TRBV3-1 (or the pseudogene TRBV3-2); D is unclear. Germline V lookup: CDR1 LGHDT, CDR2 YNNKEL (reference sequence). The CDR3 loop spans 13 amino acids. The germline V and J ends were trimmed by 8 bases and 5 bases, with 12 bases remaining between them. CDR3 in DNA: TGTGCCAGCGTGTTCGAAACTACCGGGGAGCTGTTTTTT. Its protein is CASVFETTGELFF.

The gene calls are TRBV7-6 and TRBJ2-3; 9 nucleotides align to TRBD1. The junction had 8 bases not matched to a gene; V was cut back by 7 bases and J by 3 bases. Germline assignment: CDR1 SGHVS and CDR2 FNYEAQ. There are 15 residues in the CDR3. As DNA, the CDR3 is TGTGCCAGCAACCTGGGGGGACAGGGAACAGATACGCAGTATTTT. This sequence encodes CASNLGGQGTDTQYF. Drawing the rest from reference TRBV7-6 and TRBJ2-3, the complete variable domain is GAGVSQSPRYKVTKRGQDVALRCDPISGHVSLYWYRQALGQGPEFLTYFNYEAQQDKSGLPNDRFSAERPEGSISTLTIQRTEQRDSAMYRCASNLGGQGTDTQYFGPGTRLTVL.